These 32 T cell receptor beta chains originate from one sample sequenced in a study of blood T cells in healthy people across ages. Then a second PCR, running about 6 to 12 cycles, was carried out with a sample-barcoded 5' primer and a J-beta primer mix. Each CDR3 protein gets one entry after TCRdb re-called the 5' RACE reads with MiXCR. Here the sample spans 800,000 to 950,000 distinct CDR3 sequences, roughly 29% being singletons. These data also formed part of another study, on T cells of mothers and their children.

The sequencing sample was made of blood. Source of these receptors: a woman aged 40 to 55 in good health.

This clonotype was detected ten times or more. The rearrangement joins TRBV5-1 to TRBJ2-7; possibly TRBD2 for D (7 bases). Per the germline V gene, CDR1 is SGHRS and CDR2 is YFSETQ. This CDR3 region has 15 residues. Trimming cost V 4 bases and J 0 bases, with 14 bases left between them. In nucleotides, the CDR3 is TGCGCCAGCAGCGATAGAGGGGGGGCCTCCTACGAGCAGTACTTC. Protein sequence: CASSDRGGASYEQYF. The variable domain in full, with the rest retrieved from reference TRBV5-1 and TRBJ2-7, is KAGVTQTPRYLIKTRGQQVTLSCSPISGHRSVSWYQQTPGQGLQFLFEYFSETQRNKGNFPGRFSGRQFSNSRSEMNVSTLELGDSALYLCASSDRGGASYEQYFGPGTRLTVT.

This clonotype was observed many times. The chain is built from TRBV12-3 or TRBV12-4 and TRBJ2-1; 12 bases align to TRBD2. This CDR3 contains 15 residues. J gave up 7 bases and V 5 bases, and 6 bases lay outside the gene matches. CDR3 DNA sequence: TGTGCCAGCAGTCCTAGCGGGGGGGGTTGGAATGAGCAGTTCTTC. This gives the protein CASSPSGGGWNEQFF.

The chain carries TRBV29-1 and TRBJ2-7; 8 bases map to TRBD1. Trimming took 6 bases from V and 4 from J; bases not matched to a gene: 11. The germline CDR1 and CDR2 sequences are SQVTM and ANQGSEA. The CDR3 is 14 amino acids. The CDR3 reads CSVGRTGFEYEQYF. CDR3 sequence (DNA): TGCAGCGTCGGCCGGACAGGGTTTGAGTACGAGCAGTACTTC.

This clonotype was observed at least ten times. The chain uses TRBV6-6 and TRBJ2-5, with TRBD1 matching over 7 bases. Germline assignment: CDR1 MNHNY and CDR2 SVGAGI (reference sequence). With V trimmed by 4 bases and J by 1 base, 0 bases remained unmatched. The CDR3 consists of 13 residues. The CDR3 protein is CASSWTGQETQYF. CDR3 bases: TGTGCCAGCAGTTGGACAGGCCAAGAGACCCAGTACTTC.

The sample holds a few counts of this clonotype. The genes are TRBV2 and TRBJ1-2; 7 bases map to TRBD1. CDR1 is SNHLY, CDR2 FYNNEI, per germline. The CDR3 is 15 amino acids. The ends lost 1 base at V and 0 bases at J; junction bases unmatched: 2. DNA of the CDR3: TGTGCCAGCAGTGAAGAGGGGACAGCTAACTATGGCTACACCTTC. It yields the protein CASSEEGTANYGYTF.

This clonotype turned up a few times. The DNA for the CDR3 is TGTGCCAGCAGCCCCCACGGACAGGGATTGGAGACCCAGTTCTTC. Translated, it gives CASSPHGQGLETQFF. The V call is TRBV9, the J call TRBJ2-1; TRBD1 matches at 8 bases. The germline V gene has CDR1 SGDLS and CDR2 YYNGEE. After removal of 4 bases from V and 13 bases from J, the junction contained 16 bases not matched to a gene. The CDR3 sequence is 15 residues long.

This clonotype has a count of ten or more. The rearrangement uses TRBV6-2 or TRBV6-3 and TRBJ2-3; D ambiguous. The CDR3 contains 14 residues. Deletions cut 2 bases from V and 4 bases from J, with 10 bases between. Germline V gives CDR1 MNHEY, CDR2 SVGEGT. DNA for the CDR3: TGTGCCAGCAGTTACCCGTCAGTACCAGATACGCAGTATTTT. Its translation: CASSYPSVPDTQYF.

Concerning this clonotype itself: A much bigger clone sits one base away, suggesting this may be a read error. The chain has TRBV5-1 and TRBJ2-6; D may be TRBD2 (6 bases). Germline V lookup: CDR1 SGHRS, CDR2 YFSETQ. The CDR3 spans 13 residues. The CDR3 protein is CASTLGRGNVLTF. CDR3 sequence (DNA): TGCGCCAGCACCTTGGGACGGGGGAACGTCCTGACTTTC.

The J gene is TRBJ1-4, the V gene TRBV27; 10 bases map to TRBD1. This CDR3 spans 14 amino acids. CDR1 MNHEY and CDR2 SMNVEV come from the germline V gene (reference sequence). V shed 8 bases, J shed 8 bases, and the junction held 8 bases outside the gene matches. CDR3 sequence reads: CASSTGQGWEKLFF. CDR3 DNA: TGTGCCAGCTCCACGGGACAGGGGTGGGAAAAACTGTTTTTT.

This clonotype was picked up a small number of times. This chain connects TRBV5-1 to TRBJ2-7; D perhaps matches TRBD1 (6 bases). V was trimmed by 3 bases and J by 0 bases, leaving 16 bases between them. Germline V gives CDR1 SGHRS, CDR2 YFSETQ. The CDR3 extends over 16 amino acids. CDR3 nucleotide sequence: TGCGCCAGCAGCTCAACAGGGTCTCCAAACTCCTACGAGCAGTACTTC. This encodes CASSSTGSPNSYEQYF.

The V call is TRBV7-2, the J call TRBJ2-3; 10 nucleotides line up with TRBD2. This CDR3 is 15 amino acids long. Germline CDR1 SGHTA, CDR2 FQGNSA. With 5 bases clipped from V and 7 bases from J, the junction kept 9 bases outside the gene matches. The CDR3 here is CASSHDSGGFYTQYF. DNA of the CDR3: TGTGCCAGCAGCCATGATAGCGGGGGGTTCTATACGCAGTATTTT.

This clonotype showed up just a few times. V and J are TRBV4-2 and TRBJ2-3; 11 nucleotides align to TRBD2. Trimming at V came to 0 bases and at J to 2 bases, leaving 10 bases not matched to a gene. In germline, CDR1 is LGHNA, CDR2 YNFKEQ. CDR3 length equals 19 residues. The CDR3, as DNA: TGTGCCAGCAGCCAAGATATGGGGCTAGCGGGGGGAACCACAGATACGCAGTATTTT. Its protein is CASSQDMGLAGGTTDTQYF.

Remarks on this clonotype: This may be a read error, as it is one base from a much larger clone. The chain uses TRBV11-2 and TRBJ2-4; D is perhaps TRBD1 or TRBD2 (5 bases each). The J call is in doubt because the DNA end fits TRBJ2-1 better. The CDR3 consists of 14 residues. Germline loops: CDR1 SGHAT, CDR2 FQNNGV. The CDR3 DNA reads TGTGCCAGCAGCTTATCTCACGGGGCCTACGAGCAGTTCTTC. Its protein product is CASSLSHGAYEQFF.

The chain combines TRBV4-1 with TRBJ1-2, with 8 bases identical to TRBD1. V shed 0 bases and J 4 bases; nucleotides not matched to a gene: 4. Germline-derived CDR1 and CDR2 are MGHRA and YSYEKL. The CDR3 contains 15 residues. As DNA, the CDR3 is TGCGCCAGCAGCCAAGACAGGGGGCTTGGCTATGGCTACACCTTC. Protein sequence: CASSQDRGLGYGYTF.

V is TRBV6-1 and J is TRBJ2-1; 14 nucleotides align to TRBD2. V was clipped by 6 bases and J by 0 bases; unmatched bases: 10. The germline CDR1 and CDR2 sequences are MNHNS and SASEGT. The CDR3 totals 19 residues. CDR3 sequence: CASRPGLAGGLGSYNEQFF. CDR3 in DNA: TGTGCCAGCAGACCTGGACTAGCGGGGGGCTTGGGCTCCTACAATGAGCAGTTCTTC.

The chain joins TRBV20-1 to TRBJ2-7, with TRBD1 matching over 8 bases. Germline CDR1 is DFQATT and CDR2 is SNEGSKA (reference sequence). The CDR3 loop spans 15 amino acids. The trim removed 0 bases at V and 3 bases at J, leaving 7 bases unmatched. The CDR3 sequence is CSARDRGQALYEQYF. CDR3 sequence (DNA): TGCAGTGCTAGAGATAGGGGACAGGCCCTCTACGAGCAGTACTTC.

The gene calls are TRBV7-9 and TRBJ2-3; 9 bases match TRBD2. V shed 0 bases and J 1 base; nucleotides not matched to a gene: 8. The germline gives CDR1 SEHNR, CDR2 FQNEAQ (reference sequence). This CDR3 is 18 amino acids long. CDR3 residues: CASSLAVGLAGRTDTQYF. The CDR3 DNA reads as TGTGCCAGCAGCTTAGCCGTTGGGCTAGCGGGGCGCACAGATACGCAGTATTTT.

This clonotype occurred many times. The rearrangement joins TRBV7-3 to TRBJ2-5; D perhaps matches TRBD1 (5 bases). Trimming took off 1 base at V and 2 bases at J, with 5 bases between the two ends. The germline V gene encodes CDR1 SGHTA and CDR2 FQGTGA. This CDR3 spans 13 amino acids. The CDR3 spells CASSLKGQETQYF. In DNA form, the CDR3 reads TGTGCCAGCAGCTTAAAGGGGCAAGAGACCCAGTACTTC.

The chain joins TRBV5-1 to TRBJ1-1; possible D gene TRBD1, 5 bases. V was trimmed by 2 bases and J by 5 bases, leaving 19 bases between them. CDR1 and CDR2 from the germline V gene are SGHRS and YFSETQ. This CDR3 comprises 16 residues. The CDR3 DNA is TGCGCCAGCAGCTTAATTAACCGGGGCGCGGGAACTGAAGCTTTCTTT. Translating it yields CASSLINRGAGTEAFF.

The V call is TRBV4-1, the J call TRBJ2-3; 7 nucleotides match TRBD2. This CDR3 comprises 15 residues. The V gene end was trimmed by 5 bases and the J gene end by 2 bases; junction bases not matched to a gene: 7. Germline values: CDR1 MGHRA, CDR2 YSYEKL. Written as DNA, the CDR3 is TGCGCCAGCAGCGGGTCTAGCGGAATCACAGATACGCAGTATTTT. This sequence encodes CASSGSSGITDTQYF.

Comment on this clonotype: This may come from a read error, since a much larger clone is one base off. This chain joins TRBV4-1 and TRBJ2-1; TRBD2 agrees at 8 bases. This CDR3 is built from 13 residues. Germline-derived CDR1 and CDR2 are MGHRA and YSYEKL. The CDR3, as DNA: TGCGCCACAGAAGACAGGACTAGCAATCAGCAGTTCTTC. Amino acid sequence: CATEDRTSNQQFF.

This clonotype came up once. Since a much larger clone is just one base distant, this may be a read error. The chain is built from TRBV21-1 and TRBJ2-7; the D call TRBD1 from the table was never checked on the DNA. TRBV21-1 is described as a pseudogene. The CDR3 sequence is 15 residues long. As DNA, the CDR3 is TGTGCCAGCAGCAAGGCGCCAGGGCAGTTTTACGAGCAGTACTTC. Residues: CASSKAPGQFYEQYF.

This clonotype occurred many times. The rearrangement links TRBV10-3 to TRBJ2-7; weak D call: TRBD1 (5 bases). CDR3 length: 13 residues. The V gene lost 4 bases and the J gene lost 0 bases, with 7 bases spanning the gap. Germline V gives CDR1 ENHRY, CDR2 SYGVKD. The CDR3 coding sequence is TGTGCCATCAGTGGTGACAGCTCCTACGAGCAGTACTTC. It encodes CAISGDSSYEQYF.

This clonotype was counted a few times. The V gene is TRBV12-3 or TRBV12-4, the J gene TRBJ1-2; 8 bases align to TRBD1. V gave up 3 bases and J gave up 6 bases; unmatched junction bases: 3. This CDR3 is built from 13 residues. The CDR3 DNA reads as TGTGCCAGCAGTTTTCCGGACAGGGATGGCTACACCTTC. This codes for CASSFPDRDGYTF.

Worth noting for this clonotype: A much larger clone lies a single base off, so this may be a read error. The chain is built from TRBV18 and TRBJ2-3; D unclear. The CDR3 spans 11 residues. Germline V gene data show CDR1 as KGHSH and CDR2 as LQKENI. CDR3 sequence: CASSPKDTQDF. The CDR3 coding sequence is TGTGCCAGCTCACCAAAGGATACGCAGGATTTT.

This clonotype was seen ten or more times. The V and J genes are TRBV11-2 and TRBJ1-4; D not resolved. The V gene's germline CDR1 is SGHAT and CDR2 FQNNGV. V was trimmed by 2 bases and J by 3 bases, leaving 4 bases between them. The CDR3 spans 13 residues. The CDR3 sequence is CASSLNPNEKLFF. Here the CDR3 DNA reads TGTGCCAGCAGCTTAAACCCTAATGAAAAACTGTTTTTT.

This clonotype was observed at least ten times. CDR3 in DNA: TGTGCCAGCAGCTCATCCGGGACGAGTCTAGCCAAAAACATTCAGTACTTC. Its translation is CASSSSGTSLAKNIQYF. The V gene is TRBV7-9, the J gene TRBJ2-4, with D possibly called TRBD1 or TRBD2 (5 bases each). The CDR3 is 17 amino acids. Trimming cost V 4 bases and J 0 bases, with 16 bases left between them. The germline gives CDR1 SEHNR, CDR2 FQNEAQ (reference sequence).

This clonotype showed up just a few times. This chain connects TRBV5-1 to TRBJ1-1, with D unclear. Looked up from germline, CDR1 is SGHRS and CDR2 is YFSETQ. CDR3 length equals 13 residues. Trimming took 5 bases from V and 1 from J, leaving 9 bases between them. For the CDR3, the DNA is TGCGCCAGCAGACCCCCGAGGAACACTGAAGCTTTCTTT. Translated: CASRPPRNTEAFF.

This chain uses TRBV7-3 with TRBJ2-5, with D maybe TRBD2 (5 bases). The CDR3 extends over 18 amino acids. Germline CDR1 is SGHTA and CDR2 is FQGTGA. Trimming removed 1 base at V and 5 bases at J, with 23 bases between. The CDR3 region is CASSLISGWTSAWETQYF. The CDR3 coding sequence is TGTGCCAGCAGCTTAATATCGGGGTGGACTTCAGCGTGGGAGACCCAGTACTTC.

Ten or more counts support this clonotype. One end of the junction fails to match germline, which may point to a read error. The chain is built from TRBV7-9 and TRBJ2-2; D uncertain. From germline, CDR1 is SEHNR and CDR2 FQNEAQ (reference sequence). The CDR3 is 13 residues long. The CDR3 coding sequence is TGCGCCAGCAGCTTGTCGAACACCGGGGAGCTGTTTTTT. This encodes CASSLSNTGELFF.

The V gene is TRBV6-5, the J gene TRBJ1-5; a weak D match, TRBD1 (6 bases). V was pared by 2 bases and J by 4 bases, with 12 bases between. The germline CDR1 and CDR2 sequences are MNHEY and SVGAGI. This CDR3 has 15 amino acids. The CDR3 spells CASSYGGGRNQPQHF. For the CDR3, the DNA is TGTGCCAGCAGTTACGGGGGGGGGCGGAATCAGCCCCAGCATTTT.

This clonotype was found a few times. CDR3 coding DNA: TGTGCCAGCAGCAAATGGCGGACACGCGGAAACACCATATATTTT. Protein product: CASSKWRTRGNTIYF. The chain carries TRBV21-1 and TRBJ1-3; the tabulated D call, TRBD1, remains unverified against the DNA. TRBV21-1 is an annotated pseudogene. The CDR3 has 15 residues.